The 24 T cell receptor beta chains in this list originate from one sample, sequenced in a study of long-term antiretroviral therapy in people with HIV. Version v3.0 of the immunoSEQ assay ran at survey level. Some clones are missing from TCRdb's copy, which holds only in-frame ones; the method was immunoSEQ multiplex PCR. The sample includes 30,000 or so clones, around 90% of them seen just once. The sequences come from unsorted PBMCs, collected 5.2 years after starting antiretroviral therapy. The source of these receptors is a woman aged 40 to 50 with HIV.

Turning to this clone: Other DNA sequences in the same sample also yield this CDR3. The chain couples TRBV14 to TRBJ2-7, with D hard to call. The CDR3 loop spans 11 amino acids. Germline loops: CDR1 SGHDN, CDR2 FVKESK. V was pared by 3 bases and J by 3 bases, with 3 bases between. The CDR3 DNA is TGTGCCAGCAGCCAGGGCTACGAGCAGTACTTC. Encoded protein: CASSQGYEQYF.

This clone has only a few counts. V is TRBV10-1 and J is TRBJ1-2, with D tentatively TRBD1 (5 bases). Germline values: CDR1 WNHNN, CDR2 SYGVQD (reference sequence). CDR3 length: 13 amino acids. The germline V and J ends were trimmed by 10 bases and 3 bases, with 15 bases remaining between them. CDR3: CATGPGRDYGYTF. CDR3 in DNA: TGCGCCACCGGGCCGGGACGGGACTATGGCTACACCTTC.

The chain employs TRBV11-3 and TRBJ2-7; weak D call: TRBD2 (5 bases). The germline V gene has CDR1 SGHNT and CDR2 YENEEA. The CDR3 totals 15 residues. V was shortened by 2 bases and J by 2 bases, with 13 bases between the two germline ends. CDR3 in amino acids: CASSLREFMPYEQYF. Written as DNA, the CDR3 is TGTGCCAGCAGCTTACGGGAATTCATGCCCTACGAGCAGTACTTC.

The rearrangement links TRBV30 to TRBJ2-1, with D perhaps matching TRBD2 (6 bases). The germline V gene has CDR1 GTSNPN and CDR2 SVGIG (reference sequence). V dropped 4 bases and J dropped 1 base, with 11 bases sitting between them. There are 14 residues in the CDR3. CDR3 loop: CAWNLAFSYNEQFF. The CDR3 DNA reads TGTGCCTGGAACCTAGCGTTTTCCTACAATGAGCAGTTCTTC.

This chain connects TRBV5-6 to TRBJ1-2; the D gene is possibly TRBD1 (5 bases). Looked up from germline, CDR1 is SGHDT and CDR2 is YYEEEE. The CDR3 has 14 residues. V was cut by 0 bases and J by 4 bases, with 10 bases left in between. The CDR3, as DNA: TGTGCCAGCAGCTTGGGGGCCGGGGGCTATGGCTACACCTTC. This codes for CASSLGAGGYGYTF. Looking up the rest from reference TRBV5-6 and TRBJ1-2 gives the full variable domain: DAGVTQSPTHLIKTRGQQVTLRCSPKSGHDTVSWYQQALGQGPQFIFQYYEEEERQRGNFPDRFSGHQFPNYSSELNVNALLLGDSALYLCASSLGAGGYGYTFGSGTRLTVV.

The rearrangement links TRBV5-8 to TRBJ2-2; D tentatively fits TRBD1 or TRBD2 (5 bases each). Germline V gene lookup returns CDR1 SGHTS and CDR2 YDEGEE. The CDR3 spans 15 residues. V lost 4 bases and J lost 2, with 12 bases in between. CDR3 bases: TGTGCCAGCAGCCGGGGACGGCCTAACACCGGGGAGCTGTTTTTT. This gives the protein CASSRGRPNTGELFF. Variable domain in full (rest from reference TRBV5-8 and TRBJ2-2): EAGVTQSPTHLIKTRGQQATLRCSPISGHTSVYWYQQALGLGLQFLLWYDEGEERNRGNFPPRFSGRQFPNYSSELNVNALELEDSALYLCASSRGRPNTGELFFGEGSRLTVL.

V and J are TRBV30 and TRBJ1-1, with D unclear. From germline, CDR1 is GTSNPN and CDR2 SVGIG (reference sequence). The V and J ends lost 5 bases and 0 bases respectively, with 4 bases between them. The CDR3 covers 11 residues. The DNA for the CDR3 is TGTGCCTGGCAGGTGAACACTGAAGCTTTCTTT. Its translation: CAWQVNTEAFF.

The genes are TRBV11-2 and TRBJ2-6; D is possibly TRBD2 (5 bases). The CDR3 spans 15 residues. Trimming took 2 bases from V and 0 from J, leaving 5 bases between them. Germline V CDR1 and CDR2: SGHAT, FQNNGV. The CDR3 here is CASSLSGSGANVLTF. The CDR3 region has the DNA TGTGCCAGCAGCTTAAGCGGCTCTGGGGCCAACGTCCTGACTTTC.

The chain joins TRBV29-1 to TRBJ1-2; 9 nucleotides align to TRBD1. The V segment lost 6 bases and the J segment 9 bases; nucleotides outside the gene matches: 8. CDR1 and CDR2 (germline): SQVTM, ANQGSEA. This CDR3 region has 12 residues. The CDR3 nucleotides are TGCAGCGTCGCCGGGACAGGGTTACGCTACACCTTC. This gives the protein CSVAGTGLRYTF.

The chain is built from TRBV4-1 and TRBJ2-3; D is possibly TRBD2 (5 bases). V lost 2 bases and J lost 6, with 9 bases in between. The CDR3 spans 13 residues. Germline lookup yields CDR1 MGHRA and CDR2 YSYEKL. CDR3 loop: CASSQRRMDTQYF. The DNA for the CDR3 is TGCGCCAGCAGCCAAAGGAGGATGGATACGCAGTATTTT.

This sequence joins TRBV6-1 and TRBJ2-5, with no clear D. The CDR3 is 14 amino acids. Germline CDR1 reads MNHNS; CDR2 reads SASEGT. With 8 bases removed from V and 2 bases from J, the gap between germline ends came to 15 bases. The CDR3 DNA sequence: TGTGCCAGCCATCCCACCATGGGGCAAGAGACCCAGTACTTC. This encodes CASHPTMGQETQYF.

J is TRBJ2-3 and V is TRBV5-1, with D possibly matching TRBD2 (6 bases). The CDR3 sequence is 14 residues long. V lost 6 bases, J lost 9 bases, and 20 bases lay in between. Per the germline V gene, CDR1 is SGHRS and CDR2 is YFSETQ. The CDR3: CASNAISGGRTQYF. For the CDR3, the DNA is TGCGCCAGCAACGCGATAAGTGGGGGGAGGACGCAGTATTTT. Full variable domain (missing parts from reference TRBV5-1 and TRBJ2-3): KAGVTQTPRYLIKTRGQQVTLSCSPISGHRSVSWYQQTPGQGLQFLFEYFSETQRNKGNFPGRFSGRQFSNSRSEMNVSTLELGDSALYLCASNAISGGRTQYFGPGTRLTVL.

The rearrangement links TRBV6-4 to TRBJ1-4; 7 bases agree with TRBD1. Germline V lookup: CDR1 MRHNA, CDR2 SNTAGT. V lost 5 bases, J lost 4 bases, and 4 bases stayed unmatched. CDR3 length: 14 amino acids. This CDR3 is CASSHTGVNEKLFF. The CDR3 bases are TGTGCCAGCAGTCACACAGGGGTTAATGAAAAACTGTTTTTT.

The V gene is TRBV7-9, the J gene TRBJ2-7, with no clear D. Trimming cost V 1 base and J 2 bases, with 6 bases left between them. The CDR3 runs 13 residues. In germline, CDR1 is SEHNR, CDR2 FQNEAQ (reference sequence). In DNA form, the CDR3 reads TGTGCCAGCAGCTTAGTAGGGCCCTACGAGCAGTACTTC. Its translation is CASSLVGPYEQYF.

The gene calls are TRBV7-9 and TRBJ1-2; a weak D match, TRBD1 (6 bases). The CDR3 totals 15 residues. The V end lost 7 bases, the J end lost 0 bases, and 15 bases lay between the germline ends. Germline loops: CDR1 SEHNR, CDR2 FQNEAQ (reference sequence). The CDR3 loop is CASNTGGAANYGYTF. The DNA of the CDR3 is TGTGCCAGCAACACCGGGGGGGCAGCTAACTATGGCTACACCTTC.

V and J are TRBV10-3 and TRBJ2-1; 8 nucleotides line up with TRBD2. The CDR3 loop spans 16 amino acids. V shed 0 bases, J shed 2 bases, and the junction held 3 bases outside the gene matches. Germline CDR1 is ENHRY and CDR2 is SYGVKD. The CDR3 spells CAISESSGGTYNEQFF. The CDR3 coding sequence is TGTGCCATCAGTGAGTCGAGCGGGGGAACCTACAATGAGCAGTTCTTC.

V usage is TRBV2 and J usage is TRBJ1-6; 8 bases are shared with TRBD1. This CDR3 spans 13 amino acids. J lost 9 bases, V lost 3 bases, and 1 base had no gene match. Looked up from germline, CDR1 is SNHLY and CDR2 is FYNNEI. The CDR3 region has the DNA TGTGCCAGCAGTGAGGGACAGGTTTCACCCCTCCACTTT. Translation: CASSEGQVSPLHF.

The CDR3 reads CASSSPGLGTEAFF. The CDR3 DNA is TGTGCCAGCAGCTCCCCAGGGTTGGGCACTGAAGCTTTCTTT. V gene TRBV11-3 combines with J gene TRBJ1-1; D is perhaps TRBD1 (5 bases). V was clipped by 4 bases and J by 4 bases, with 13 bases between them. Germline V CDR1 and CDR2: SGHNT, YENEEA. This CDR3 spans 14 amino acids.

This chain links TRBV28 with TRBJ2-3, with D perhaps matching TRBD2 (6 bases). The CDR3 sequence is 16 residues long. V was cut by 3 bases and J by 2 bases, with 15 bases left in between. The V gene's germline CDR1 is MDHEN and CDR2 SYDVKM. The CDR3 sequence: CASSLEASAFTDTQYF. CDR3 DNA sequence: TGTGCCAGCAGTTTGGAGGCTAGCGCCTTCACAGATACGCAGTATTTT.

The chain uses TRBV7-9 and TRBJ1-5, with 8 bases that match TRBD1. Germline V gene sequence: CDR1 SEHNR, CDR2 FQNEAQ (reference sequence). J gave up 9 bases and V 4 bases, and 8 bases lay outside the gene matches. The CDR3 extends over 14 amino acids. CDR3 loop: CASSSGQGTWPQHF. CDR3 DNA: TGTGCCAGCAGCTCAGGACAGGGCACATGGCCCCAGCATTTT.

CDR3 region: CASSSRQVDAHEQYF. The CDR3 nucleotides are TGCGCCAGCAGTTCGCGACAGGTTGATGCCCACGAGCAGTACTTC. The chain couples TRBV5-1 to TRBJ2-7, with D tentatively TRBD1 (6 bases). Germline V gene sequence: CDR1 SGHRS, CDR2 YFSETQ. The CDR3 covers 15 residues. The V and J ends lost 5 bases and 5 bases respectively, with 20 bases between them.

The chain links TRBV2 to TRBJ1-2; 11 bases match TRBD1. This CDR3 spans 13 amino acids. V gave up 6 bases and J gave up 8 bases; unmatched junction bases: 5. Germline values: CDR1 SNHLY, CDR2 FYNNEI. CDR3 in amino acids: CASSPDRGRGYTF. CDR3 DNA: TGTGCCAGCAGCCCGGACAGGGGGCGAGGCTACACCTTC.

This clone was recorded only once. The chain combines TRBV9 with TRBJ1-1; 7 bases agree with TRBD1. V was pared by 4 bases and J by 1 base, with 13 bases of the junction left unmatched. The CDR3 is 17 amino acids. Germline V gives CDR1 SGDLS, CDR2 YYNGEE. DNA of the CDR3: TGTGCCAGCAGCTCGAGACAGGGCCAGCTTGGGAACACTGAAGCTTTCTTT. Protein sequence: CASSSRQGQLGNTEAFF.

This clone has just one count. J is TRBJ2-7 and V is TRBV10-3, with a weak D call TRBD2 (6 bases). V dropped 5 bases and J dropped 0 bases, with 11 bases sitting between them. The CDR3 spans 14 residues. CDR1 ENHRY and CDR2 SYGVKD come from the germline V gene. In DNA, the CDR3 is TGTGCCATCAGTCTAAGCGGGTCCTCCTACGAGCAGTACTTC. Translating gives CAISLSGSSYEQYF.